This T cell receptor (beta chain) was captured in a study of blood T cell repertoires in COVID-19. On the study more broadly: The United States, Italy and Spain supplied acute and convalescent COVID-19 samples. T cells, B-cell-depleted T cells, or PBMCs supplied cDNA or gDNA.

Germline lookup yields CDR1 PRHDT and CDR2 FYEKMQ (reference sequence). The CDR3 is 14 amino acids. Trimming took off 4 bases at V and 3 bases at J, with 11 bases between the two ends. In the original workflow: Researchers report that nucleated cell counts were estimated from reference gene primer amplification. Measured with immunoSEQ multiplex PCR; TCRdb has only the in-frame clones, and not every one. The DNA gave D and trimming, while V, J and clone size come from that table. The sample has around 50,000 clones, over 80% seen once. Material for sequencing was peripheral blood. The chain recombines TRBV13 with TRBJ2-3; D is perhaps TRBD1 (6 bases). The sequence was collected from a man between 60 and 75 years old with acute or convalescent COVID-19. The CDR3 DNA is TGTGCCAGCAGCTCAACGAGGGGGACAGATACGCAGTATTTT. Translated: CASSSTRGTDTQYF.